This T cell receptor (beta chain) was profiled in a study of CD8+CD57+ T cells in acquired aplastic anemia. Trimming at V came to 1 base and at J to 5 bases, leaving 7 bases not matched to a gene. CDR1 and CDR2 (germline): DFQATT, SNEGSKA (reference sequence). There are 14 residues in the CDR3. Investigators profiled TCR beta VDJ and CDR3 from genomic DNA template. TCRdb re-analysed the reads in MiXCR, keeping a single row per CDR3 protein. The sample contains some 130,000 distinct CDR3 sequences, roughly two fifths of which appear only once. The table lists this clonotype with many counts. Sequencing was carried out using sorted CD4+, CD8+, or CD8+CD57+ T cells (not recorded which) from PBMCs. This TCR was recovered from a human donor in good health, serving as a control. The V gene is TRBV20-1, the J gene TRBJ1-2, with 7 bases aligning to TRBD1. CDR3 bases: TGCAGTGCTAGAGTGGGGACAGAACTTTATGGCTACACCTTC. Its translation is CSARVGTELYGYTF.